The present TCR beta chain was sequenced within a study of beta chain features in type 1 diabetes. In all sorted populations, purity surpassed 98%. Germline CDR1 SGHRS, CDR2 YFSETQ. Trimming left V 3 bases short and J 6 bases short, with 18 bases between. The CDR3 spans 15 residues. Expressed TCRB transcripts got sequenced, as all isolated RNA was reverse transcribed. Clones were sequenced by immunoSEQ multiplex PCR, and TCRdb holds only the in-frame ones, with some missing. The profile shows about 930,000 clones, under 20% of them singletons. Overall study results and limits: A potential influence of HLA type upon TCRB rearrangement remained unresolved herein. Naive, central memory and Treg TCRB repertoires appeared more alike in patients than in healthy donors. PCR might pick shorter templates more often, in the same way for patients and controls.

Comments on this clone: Its cognate antigen is unknown.

The specimen sequenced was naive CD4+ T cells from blood. The chain uses TRBV5-1 and TRBJ1-2; D remains ambiguous. This clonotype originated in a woman younger than 35 in good health. The CDR3 here is CASSSPEDAWDGYTF. The CDR3, as DNA: TGCGCCAGCAGCTCACCCGAGGACGCATGGGATGGCTACACCTTC. Full variable domain (outside the CDR3, taken from reference TRBV5-1 and TRBJ1-2): KAGVTQTPRYLIKTRGQQVTLSCSPISGHRSVSWYQQTPGQGLQFLFEYFSETQRNKGNFPGRFSGRQFSNSRSEMNVSTLELGDSALYLCASSSPEDAWDGYTFGSGTRLTVV.